This is a list of T cell receptor beta chains from one sample in a study of siplizumab effects on memory and regulatory T cells. Sequencing used immunoSEQ multiplex PCR; TCRdb keeps in-frame clones, though not all of them. The sample contains over 65,000 clones, around 95% of which appear only once. The sample taken for sequencing was CD8+ T cells sorted from blood. These TCRs come from a human donor in good health. The CDR3 runs from the conserved cysteine through the conserved F or W. D genes are given only for firm matches. Expanded clones are given a class, and other clones once, few, many or no size at all.

CDR3,DNA,D,V,size,J
CASSPPLRGYEQYF,TGTGCCAGCAGCCCACCCCTGCGGGGCTACGAGCAGTACTTC,.,TRBV13,.,TRBJ2-7
CASSELGYQETQYF,TGTGCCAGCAGTGAATTAGGATACCAAGAGACCCAGTACTTC,.,TRBV6-1,.,TRBJ2-5
CASSRYDRYKNIQYF,TGTGCCAGCAGTCGATACGACAGATACAAAAACATTCAGTACTTC,.,TRBV2,.,TRBJ2-4
CASSLVVSNTEAFF,TGTGCCAGCAGCTTAGTGGTCTCGAACACTGAAGCTTTCTTT,.,TRBV7-9,.,TRBJ1-1
CASSPGTGGLETQYF,TGTGCCAGCAGTCCCGGGACAGGGGGCCTGGAGACCCAGTACTTC,TRBD1,TRBV6-5,.,TRBJ2-5
CASTETGNYNEQFF,TGTGCCAGCACCGAGACGGGGAATTACAATGAGCAGTTCTTC,.,TRBV5-6,.,TRBJ2-1
CASSLSPAETQYF,TGCGCCAGCAGCTTAAGTCCTGCGGAGACCCAGTACTTC,.,TRBV5-1,.,TRBJ2-5
CASSKGGTGGRPLMAMNTEAFF,TGTGCCAGCAGCAAAGGGGGGACAGGGGGCCGACCGCTGATGGCGATGAACACTGAAGCTTTCTTT,.,TRBV21-1,.,TRBJ1-1
CASSATRVNTEAFF,TGTGCCAGCAGCGCCACGAGGGTGAACACTGAAGCTTTCTTT,.,TRBV13,.,TRBJ1-1
CASSLDRTEAFF,TGTGCCAGCAGCTTAGATCGGACTGAAGCTTTCTTT,.,TRBV7-3,.,TRBJ1-1
CASSDPRQDEETQYF,TGTGCCAGCAGCGATCCAAGACAGGATGAAGAGACCCAGTACTTC,.,TRBV11-3,.,TRBJ2-5
CASSTTGEGNTEAFF,TGTGCCAGCAGCACCACAGGGGAGGGGAACACTGAAGCTTTCTTT,TRBD1,TRBV13,.,TRBJ1-1
CASSLWGLGQGRDEQYF,TGTGCCAGCAGTTTATGGGGGTTGGGACAGGGCCGGGACGAGCAGTACTTC,TRBD1,TRBV28,.,TRBJ2-7
CASSPTEQGRGYEQYF,TGCGCCAGCAGCCCCACTGAACAGGGAAGGGGCTACGAGCAGTACTTC,.,TRBV5-1,.,TRBJ2-7
CASSIDRESATNEKLFF,TGTGCCAGTAGTATAGATCGAGAGAGCGCAACTAATGAAAAACTGTTTTTT,.,TRBV19,.,TRBJ1-4
CASSPPGGSSYNEQFF,TGTGCCAGCAGTCCCCCGGGCGGAAGCTCCTACAATGAGCAGTTCTTC,.,TRBV27,.,TRBJ2-1
CASSLRGNTEAFF,TGCGCCAGCAGCCTAAGAGGGAACACTGAAGCTTTCTTT,.,TRBV5-1,.,TRBJ1-1
CASSFLADTSTDTQYF,TGTGCCAGCAGCTTTTTAGCGGACACAAGCACAGATACGCAGTATTTT,.,TRBV7-9,.,TRBJ2-3
CASSASGGPLYGYTF,TGTGCCAGCAGTGCCTCAGGGGGCCCGCTTTATGGCTACACCTTC,TRBD1,TRBV2,.,TRBJ1-2
CASSMPDGLIGYEQYF,TGTGCCAGCAGCATGCCGGACGGTTTAATAGGTTACGAGCAGTACTTC,.,TRBV7-2,.,TRBJ2-7
CASSLLGSLINEQFF,TGTGCCAGCAGCTTATTGGGCTCGTTGATTAATGAGCAGTTCTTC,.,TRBV13,.,TRBJ2-1
CASTNFGPGGEQYF,.,.,TRBV28,.,TRBJ2-7
CASSDNYGYTF,TGTGCCAGTAGTGACAACTATGGCTACACCTTC,.,TRBV19,few,TRBJ1-2
CASRNPGQKETQYF,TGTGCCAGCAGAAATCCTGGACAGAAAGAGACCCAGTACTTC,.,TRBV6-1,.,TRBJ2-5
CASSDQRELTGELFF,TGCGCCAGCAGTGATCAGCGGGAGCTCACCGGGGAGCTGTTTTTT,TRBD2,TRBV10-1,.,TRBJ2-2
CASSVADIPMNTEAFF,TGTGCCAGCAGCGTAGCTGACATCCCTATGAACACTGAAGCTTTCTTT,.,TRBV9,few,TRBJ1-1
CASSTSGGINQPQHF,TGTGCCAGCAGCACCAGCGGGGGAATTAATCAGCCCCAGCATTTT,.,TRBV9,.,TRBJ1-5
CASSFAGNGYTF,TGTGCCAGCAGCTTCGCAGGGAATGGCTACACCTTC,.,TRBV7-9,.,TRBJ1-2
CASSFLGTAEQYF,TGTGCCAGCAGCTTCCTAGGAACGGCTGAGCAGTACTTC,.,TRBV7-9,.,TRBJ2-7
CASGSNTGELFF,TGTGCTAGTGGTTCGAACACCGGGGAGCTGTTTTTT,.,TRBV12-5,.,TRBJ2-2
CASSEEVLAGYEQYF,TGTGCCAGCAGTGAAGAGGTGCTAGCGGGCTACGAGCAGTACTTC,TRBD2,TRBV6-1,.,TRBJ2-7
CASSLQDEPLGRGYTF,TGCGCCAGCAGCCTCCAAGATGAACCCTTAGGGAGAGGCTACACCTTC,.,TRBV4-1,.,TRBJ1-2
CASSSVKTSVETQYF,TGTGCCAGCAGCTCTGTGAAGACTAGCGTGGAGACCCAGTACTTC,TRBD2,TRBV7-9,.,TRBJ2-5
CAGQEGTLSYEQYF,TGTGCCGGACAGGAGGGGACGCTTTCTTACGAGCAGTACTTC,.,TRBV30,once,TRBJ2-7
CASSVGTGSSYNEQFF,TGTGCCAGCAGCGTAGGAACAGGGAGCTCCTACAATGAGCAGTTCTTC,.,TRBV9,.,TRBJ2-1
CASREIGPNYGYTF,TGTGCCAGCAGAGAAATAGGGCCTAACTATGGCTACACCTTC,.,TRBV27,.,TRBJ1-2
CASKISGGAGQPQHF,TGTGCCAGTAAGATCTCAGGGGGCGCCGGTCAGCCCCAGCATTTT,TRBD1,TRBV19,.,TRBJ1-5
CASSTIRTGAIGELFF,TGTGCCAGCAGCACCATAAGGACGGGCGCCATCGGGGAGCTGTTTTTT,.,TRBV5-4,.,TRBJ2-2
CASSASGQATAYEQYF,TGTGCCAGTAGTGCGTCGGGACAGGCCACAGCCTACGAGCAGTACTTC,TRBD1,TRBV19,.,TRBJ2-7
CASSIGLRGSDEQYF,TGTGCCAGTAGTATAGGCCTTCGGGGGAGTGATGAGCAGTACTTC,.,TRBV19,.,TRBJ2-7
CASSLDKGSPYEQYF,TGTGCCAGCAGTCTAGACAAGGGGTCGCCCTACGAGCAGTACTTC,.,TRBV6-1,.,TRBJ2-7
CASSLDWVSSEQYF,TGTGCCAGCAGCTTGGACTGGGTCTCGAGCGAGCAGTACTTC,.,TRBV5-6,.,TRBJ2-7
CASSLRDFGYEQYF,TGTGCCAGCAGTTTACGAGACTTCGGCTACGAGCAGTACTTC,.,TRBV27,.,TRBJ2-7
CASSLRAVIRDNEQFF,TGTGCCAGCTCCTTGAGGGCAGTAATCCGCGACAATGAGCAGTTCTTC,.,TRBV27,.,TRBJ2-1
CSVGVNTEAFF,TGCAGCGTAGGGGTGAACACTGAAGCTTTCTTT,.,TRBV29-1,.,TRBJ1-1
CANSPGTGGGNQPQHF,TGTGCCAACTCACCAGGTACAGGGGGGGGCAATCAGCCCCAGCATTTT,TRBD1,TRBV18,.,TRBJ1-5
CASSPRHRDSGNTIYF,TGCGCCAGCAGTCCCAGGCACAGGGACTCTGGAAACACCATATATTTT,.,TRBV23-1,.,TRBJ1-3
CASSGGRAVTYEQYF,TGTGCCAGCAGTGGCGGGAGGGCTGTTACCTACGAGCAGTACTTC,TRBD2,TRBV2,.,TRBJ2-7
CASRRGRHSYNEQFF,TGTGCCAGCAGACGCGGGAGGCACTCCTACAATGAGCAGTTCTTC,TRBD2,TRBV6-5,.,TRBJ2-1
CARRVSSSHEQYF,TGTGCCAGGAGGGTCAGTAGCTCCCACGAGCAGTACTTC,.,TRBV5-6,.,TRBJ2-7
CSVEDRGNSYEQYF,TGCAGCGTAGAGGACAGGGGGAATTCCTACGAGCAGTACTTC,TRBD1,TRBV29-1,once,TRBJ2-7
CASSLGGRDNEQFF,TGTGCCAGCAGTTTGGGCGGGAGGGACAATGAGCAGTTCTTC,TRBD2,TRBV28,.,TRBJ2-1
CASSVPIGRNTEAFF,TGCGCCAGCAGTGTCCCGATCGGGCGGAACACTGAAGCTTTCTTT,.,TRBV10-2,once,TRBJ1-1